This TCR beta chain was sequenced for a study of T cells after yellow fever vaccination. A single record per CDR3 protein comes from TCRdb applying MiXCR to the 5' RACE reads. The sample lists 160,000 or so distinct CDR3 sequences; approximately 6.8% were seen once. The clonotype originates from a young man who received the YFV17D yellow fever vaccine. The sample consisted of CD4+ T cells sorted from PBMCs, taken about 5 days after the first yellow fever vaccination.

DNA for the CDR3: TGTGCCATGGGCCCCGCAGGGGATACGCAGTATTTT. Translation: CAMGPAGDTQYF. The rearrangement joins TRBV5-8 to TRBJ2-3; the D gene is possibly TRBD1 (5 bases). Trimming shortened V by 9 bases and J by 6 bases, and 14 bases separated the two germline ends. CDR1 and CDR2 from the germline V gene are SGHTS and YDEGEE. This CDR3 is 12 amino acids long.